This T cell receptor (beta chain) was recovered during a study of blood T cell repertoires in COVID-19 (dated by TCRdb to 2019 to 2021). Regarding the study in general: Collaborator samples came from the United States, Italy and Spain and covered acute and convalescent phases of COVID-19. Sample metadata almost always included a de-identified subject ID, COVID-19 status, age in years and sex. The material from the prospective study consisted of cDNA or gDNA derived from T cells, B-cell-depleted T cells, or PBMCs. HLA class I and class II types, where available, came from metadata supplied by the sample provider rather than from assay-based typing. The repertoires were released in a freely available public database intended as a resource for research on the immune response to SARS-CoV-2. The samples were drawn from the first 160 participants of the ongoing ImmuneRACE study and from over 950 subjects provided by 6 global collaborators. Deeply sampled blood TCRbeta repertoires from subjects exposed to, actively infected with, or recovered from COVID-19 were included in the dataset.

TCRbeta CDR3 regions were amplified from genomic DNA using the immunoSEQ Assay, a bias-controlled multiplex PCR. The authors processed their data as follows. Within the assay, amplification of reference gene primers was used to estimate how many nucleated cells each sample contained. To quantify the absolute abundance of each unique TCRbeta CDR3 rearrangement, sequence reads were collapsed and filtered. For each sample, productive Simpson clonality was calculated by taking the square root of Simpson's diversity index across productive rearrangements. The table was pulled from immuneACCESS by TCRdb, which kept in-frame rearrangements only. Such tables lose some clones; where checked, under half of the loss comes from unresolved V genes, and the rest has no known cause. V and J calls and clone size are those listed in that table; D and trimming were worked out from the DNA. A total of a few hundred thousand clones appear in this sample, around 85% of them only once. The ten largest clonotypes hold roughly 3.9% of the sample.

The collaborating institutions used their own protocols to collect whole blood in K2EDTA tubes. For TCRbeta analysis, collaborators shipped samples in one of three forms: frozen whole blood, isolated PBMCs, or DNA extracted from either of those sample types. On this clone: It has no known antigen specificity. Per-base qualities were not stored, and no clone one base away is much larger.

From the cysteine through the phenylalanine, the CDR3 covers 15 amino acids. Left in the record is the CDR3 DNA by itself, 45 bases read in frame from the first base. V loses 5 bases of germline sequence and J loses 4 bases, and the interval between the two ends is 15 bases. Sequences MNHEY (CDR1) and SVGAGI (CDR2) are obtained from the germline V gene. Points the paper makes about the study in general: How much clinical and demographic metadata was included differed by source and by participant, and the metadata was provided uncurated.

Material for sequencing was peripheral blood. This clonotype originated in a woman between 18 and 30 years old with acute or convalescent COVID-19. The sequence is built from TRBV6-5 and TRBJ1-5; the D region possibly corresponds to TRBD1 (5 bases align). The sequenced DNA is TGTGCCAGCAGTAATTTCCAGGGCTCTAATCAGCCCCAGCATTTT. This sequence encodes CASSNFQGSNQPQHF.